The 26 T cell receptor beta chains below come from one sample, sequenced in a study of control samples from healthy donors and cancer patients. The data were produced by immunoSEQ multiplex PCR, yet TCRdb's version contains in-frame clones alone and is incomplete. This table has approximately 230,000 clones, almost 85% appearing once. The specimen was PBMCs. These receptors all stem from a woman aged 60-75 years with lung cancer.

The chain couples TRBV5-5 to TRBJ1-2; D might be TRBD1 (6 bases). Germline values: CDR1 SGHKS, CDR2 YYEKEE (reference sequence). The CDR3 runs 16 residues. V was trimmed by 4 bases and J by 8 bases, leaving 24 bases between them. The CDR3 here is CASSIISGDRLQGYTF. The DNA for the CDR3 is TGTGCCAGCAGCATCATTTCAGGGGATAGGCTTCAAGGCTACACCTTC.

The chain employs TRBV24-1 and TRBJ2-5, with no clear D. This CDR3 spans 11 amino acids. The V gene's germline CDR1 is KGHDR and CDR2 SFDVKD. The ends were cut back, 9 bases at V and 5 bases at J, with 9 bases in the middle. This chain's CDR3 is CATGEGETQYF. The CDR3, as DNA: TGTGCCACCGGAGAAGGGGAGACCCAGTACTTC.

This chain links TRBV7-3 with TRBJ2-1; TRBD1 matches at 8 bases. V gave up 2 bases and J gave up 10 bases; unmatched junction bases: 7. Germline V lookup: CDR1 SGHTA, CDR2 FQGTGA. The CDR3 has 14 amino acids. The CDR3 protein is CASSLGAGQVEQFF. The CDR3 DNA follows: TGTGCCAGCAGCTTAGGGGCGGGACAGGTCGAGCAGTTCTTC.

The chain is built from TRBV9 and TRBJ1-1; D may be TRBD1 (6 bases). Trimming stripped 0 bases from V and 1 base from J, with 10 bases between. Germline loops: CDR1 SGDLS, CDR2 YYNGEE. This CDR3 spans 15 amino acids. The CDR3 is CASSVGQGPNTEAFF. DNA for the CDR3: TGTGCCAGCAGCGTAGGTCAGGGGCCGAACACTGAAGCTTTCTTT.

The sample holds one count of this clone. The gene calls are TRBV19 and TRBJ1-3, with D unclear. CDR3 size: 14 residues. Germline values: CDR1 LNHDA, CDR2 SQIVND (reference sequence). V was shortened by 9 bases and J by 0 bases, with 12 bases between the two germline ends. For the CDR3, the DNA is TGTGCCAGCACACCAGCGAGCTCTGGAAACACCATATATTTT. Encoded protein: CASTPASSGNTIYF.

This clone came up once. This chain links TRBV2 with TRBJ2-5; 11 bases fit TRBD2. The CDR3 sequence is 14 residues long. Germline trimming cut 5 bases from V and 5 bases from J; bases unmatched to any gene: 4. Germline values: CDR1 SNHLY, CDR2 FYNNEI. The CDR3 protein is CASSNSGGAETQYF. The CDR3 bases are TGTGCCAGCAGTAATAGCGGGGGGGCTGAGACCCAGTACTTC.

CDR3 bases: TGTGCCAGTAGTAGGGACAGGGTAATGAACACTGAAGCTTTCTTT. Its translation is CASSRDRVMNTEAFF. The chain combines TRBV19 with TRBJ1-1; 9 bases are shared with TRBD1. The V segment lost 4 bases and the J segment 0 bases; nucleotides outside the gene matches: 3. CDR1 is LNHDA and CDR2 is SQIVND in the germline V gene (reference sequence). This CDR3 spans 15 amino acids.

The V call is TRBV5-6, the J call TRBJ2-1; D may be TRBD1 (6 bases). The CDR3 contains 16 residues. Germline CDR1 reads SGHDT; CDR2 reads YYEEEE. V shed 0 bases and J shed 3 bases, with 13 bases lying between them. The DNA of the CDR3 is TGTGCCAGCAGCTTGGCCGGCAGGGGAGACTACAATGAGCAGTTCTTC. Encoded protein: CASSLAGRGDYNEQFF.

This clone was observed once. This chain connects TRBV5-6 to TRBJ2-2; the D is unclear. Germline CDR1 SGHDT, CDR2 YYEEEE. Trimming shortened V by 4 bases and J by 4 bases, and 8 bases separated the two germline ends. The CDR3 runs to 13 residues. CDR3 loop: CASSPVPTGELFF. In DNA, the CDR3 is TGTGCCAGCAGCCCGGTTCCCACCGGGGAGCTGTTTTTT. Full variable domain (rest looked up from reference TRBV5-6 and TRBJ2-2): DAGVTQSPTHLIKTRGQQVTLRCSPKSGHDTVSWYQQALGQGPQFIFQYYEEEERQRGNFPDRFSGHQFPNYSSELNVNALLLGDSALYLCASSPVPTGELFFGEGSRLTVL.

The chain joins TRBV3-1 (or the pseudogene TRBV3-2) to TRBJ1-3; no reliable D call. Trimming removed 3 bases from V and 4 bases from J, with 13 bases in between. The length of the CDR3 is 15 residues. Germline CDR1 reads LGHDT; CDR2 reads YNNKEL (reference sequence). The CDR3 DNA follows: TGTGCCAGCAGCCACTGGCAGACCAAAGGAAACACCATATATTTT. This translates into CASSHWQTKGNTIYF.

The gene calls are TRBV19 and TRBJ1-2; TRBD1 is a possible D gene (5 bases). The V gene's germline CDR1 is LNHDA and CDR2 SQIVND (reference sequence). The CDR3 sequence is 12 residues long. Deletions cut 3 bases from V and 8 bases from J, with 10 bases between. In nucleotides, the CDR3 is TGTGCCAGTAGTATTGGGGGAAAGGGCTACACCTTC. It translates to CASSIGGKGYTF.

V usage is TRBV6-2 or TRBV6-3 and J usage is TRBJ1-3; D gene unclear. CDR1 and CDR2 (germline): MNHEY, SVGEGT. This CDR3 region has 13 residues. The V gene lost 4 bases and the J gene lost 3 bases, with 7 bases spanning the gap. The CDR3 here is CASSSSGGNTIYF. In DNA, the CDR3 is TGTGCCAGCAGTTCCAGCGGTGGAAACACCATATATTTT.

This clone was seen ten or more times. The chain has TRBV4-2 and TRBJ1-1, with D perhaps matching TRBD1 (6 bases). Trimming cost V 4 bases and J 1 base, with 13 bases left between them. Germline V gene lookup returns CDR1 LGHNA and CDR2 YNFKEQ. CDR3 length equals 15 residues. The CDR3 region has the DNA TGTGCCAGCAGCCGCTCCTACAGGGCGAACACTGAAGCTTTCTTT. This codes for CASSRSYRANTEAFF.

The chain recombines TRBV6-5 with TRBJ1-2, with TRBD1 matching 8 bases. Trimming took 0 bases from V and 6 from J; bases not matched to a gene: 3. The length of the CDR3 is 14 residues. CDR1 MNHEY and CDR2 SVGAGI come from the germline V gene. The CDR3 DNA sequence: TGTGCCAGCAGTTACTCGTCGGGACAGGATGGCTACACCTTC. Encoded protein: CASSYSSGQDGYTF.

The chain recombines TRBV10-1 with TRBJ2-7, with D unresolved. Between the trimmed V and J ends, which lost 3 bases and 9 bases, there was a span of 18 bases. The CDR3 length is 14 residues. The germline V gene encodes CDR1 WNHNN and CDR2 SYGVQD (reference sequence). The CDR3 sequence is CASSEGGSPRGQYF. The CDR3 DNA reads as TGCGCCAGCAGTGAAGGTGGCTCACCTCGAGGGCAGTACTTC.

The V and J genes are TRBV19 and TRBJ2-7; 7 bases are a match to TRBD1. Germline V gene lookup returns CDR1 LNHDA and CDR2 SQIVND (reference sequence). CDR3 length equals 15 residues. V dropped 6 bases and J dropped 1; count of bases not matched to a gene: 9. The CDR3 loop is CASSNEGAWSYEQYF. The CDR3 region has the DNA TGTGCCAGTAGCAATGAGGGGGCTTGGTCCTACGAGCAGTACTTC.

The chain is built from TRBV2 and TRBJ1-1; 12 nucleotides match TRBD1. The CDR3 consists of 16 residues. Losses at the gene ends were 6 bases for V and 5 bases for J; bases not matched to a gene: 10. From germline, CDR1 is SNHLY and CDR2 FYNNEI. The CDR3 loop is CASRAGTGGLVTEAFF. The CDR3 bases are TGTGCCAGCAGAGCCGGGACAGGGGGCCTGGTTACTGAAGCTTTCTTT.

Of note for this clone: This sample includes further DNA sequences coding for the same CDR3. The chain is built from TRBV5-1 and TRBJ2-5; tentative D call: TRBD2 (5 bases). The V and J ends lost 4 bases and 2 bases respectively, with 9 bases between them. The CDR3 covers 13 residues. Germline CDR1 SGHRS, CDR2 YFSETQ. The CDR3 protein is CASSRGLQETQYF. CDR3 sequence (DNA): TGCGCCAGCAGCCGAGGGCTGCAAGAGACCCAGTACTTC.

V gene TRBV13 combines with J gene TRBJ2-7; D unresolved. This CDR3 has 12 residues. Trimming took 5 bases from V and 0 from J, leaving 5 bases between them. CDR1 is PRHDT, CDR2 FYEKMQ, per germline (reference sequence). CDR3 coding DNA: TGTGCCAGCAGCCTGACCTCCTACGAGCAGTACTTC. Amino acid sequence: CASSLTSYEQYF.

The chain recombines TRBV5-1 with TRBJ2-1; TRBD2 agrees at 10 bases. V was pared by 0 bases and J by 7 bases, with 7 bases of the junction left unmatched. The length of the CDR3 is 16 residues. Germline V gene data show CDR1 as SGHRS and CDR2 as YFSETQ. CDR3 sequence reads: CASSLDVSGRANEQFF. CDR3 bases: TGCGCCAGCAGCTTGGATGTCAGCGGGAGGGCGAATGAGCAGTTCTTC.

The J gene is TRBJ1-3, the V gene TRBV28, with a weak D call TRBD1 (5 bases). With 3 bases removed from V and 0 bases from J, the gap between germline ends came to 21 bases. The CDR3 extends over 19 amino acids. Germline V CDR1 and CDR2: MDHEN, SYDVKM. CDR3: CASSLVDGARPYSGNTIYF. For the CDR3, the DNA is TGTGCCAGCAGTTTGGTAGACGGGGCCAGGCCCTACTCTGGAAACACCATATATTTT.

V usage is TRBV6-6 and J usage is TRBJ2-7; a weak D match, TRBD1 (6 bases). Trimming removed 7 bases at V and 2 bases at J, with 18 bases between. Germline-derived CDR1 and CDR2 are MNHNY and SVGAGI (reference sequence). The CDR3 is made up of 15 amino acids. The CDR3 spells CASTDHPGATYEQYF. Here the CDR3 DNA reads TGTGCCAGCACCGACCATCCAGGGGCGACCTACGAGCAGTACTTC.

This rearrangement joins TRBV5-8 to TRBJ2-7, with no clear D. The length of the CDR3 is 13 residues. Germline lookup yields CDR1 SGHTS and CDR2 YDEGEE. Trimming took 0 bases from V and 6 from J, leaving 10 bases between them. The CDR3 region is CASSLADWSEQYF. CDR3 nucleotide sequence: TGTGCCAGCAGCTTGGCCGATTGGTCCGAGCAGTACTTC. The variable domain in full, completed from reference TRBV5-8 and TRBJ2-7, reads EAGVTQSPTHLIKTRGQQATLRCSPISGHTSVYWYQQALGLGLQFLLWYDEGEERNRGNFPPRFSGRQFPNYSSELNVNALELEDSALYLCASSLADWSEQYFGPGTRLTVT.

This chain uses TRBV6-1 with TRBJ1-2, with a possible D match to TRBD1 (6 bases). This CDR3 has 18 residues. Germline V gene sequence: CDR1 MNHNS, CDR2 SASEGT. V was pared by 0 bases and J by 0 bases, with 17 bases between. Here the CDR3 reads CASSEAWRGRAPNYGYTF. The DNA for the CDR3 is TGTGCCAGCAGTGAAGCGTGGCGGGGGCGCGCCCCTAACTATGGCTACACCTTC.

This chain links TRBV3-1 (or the pseudogene TRBV3-2) with TRBJ2-3, with D perhaps TRBD2 (5 bases). The CDR3 contains 12 residues. Trimming stripped 2 bases from V and 8 bases from J, with 8 bases between. CDR1 LGHDT and CDR2 YNNKEL come from the germline V gene (reference sequence). The DNA of the CDR3 is TGTGCCAGCAGCCAACAACTAGGTACGCAGTATTTT. Translated: CASSQQLGTQYF.

This clone occurred once. J is TRBJ2-2 and V is TRBV14; D remains ambiguous. CDR1 is SGHDN and CDR2 is FVKESK in the germline V gene. This CDR3 region has 13 residues. Trimming left V 4 bases short and J 4 bases short, with 7 bases between. This chain's CDR3 is CASSLASTGELFF. The CDR3 DNA sequence: TGTGCCAGCAGCCTAGCCAGCACCGGGGAGCTGTTTTTT.